A selection of T cell receptor beta chains follows, all from one sample in a study of T-cell memory formation after mild COVID-19. TCRdb re-analysed the 5' RACE reads in MiXCR, keeping a single row per CDR3 protein. The repertoire holds 250,000 to 350,000 distinct CDR3 sequences, approximately 14% seen once, with around a fifth in the top ten. Material for sequencing was PBMCs or a T cell subset sorted from them (not recorded which). Receptors originate from a young man who had mild COVID-19 (a few samples of this study predate the infection). Cell type and time point are not known. Each CDR3 is given with its conserved first and last residue. D genes are given only for firm matches. Size tells how often a clone was seen (once, few, many) or the class of an expanded clone, and some rows leave it out.

NA	17	TRBV6-6	few	TRBJ2-3	TGTGCCAGCAGTTTAATGGGTCCGGGACGGAGCACAGATACGCAGTATTTT	CASSLMGPGRSTDTQYF
NA	16	TRBV7-2	few	TRBJ1-2	TGTGCCAGCAGCTTAGACGCGTCCAGGACTAACTATGGCTACACCTTC	CASSLDASRTNYGYTF
TRBD1	16	TRBV5-4	few	TRBJ2-1	TGTGCCAGCAGCTTGTTAGGGACAGGGCTCGACAATGAGCAGTTCTTC	CASSLLGTGLDNEQFF
NA	14	TRBV5-1	NA	TRBJ2-4	TGCGCCAGCAGCTCCGGGGCGTTGGGGAACATTCAGTACTTC	CASSSGALGNIQYF
NA	14	TRBV6-6	few	TRBJ2-2	TGTGCCAGCAATATGGCGCGAGTAATGGGGGAGCTGTTTTTT	CASNMARVMGELFF
NA	14	TRBV6-5	few	TRBJ2-1	TGTGCCAGCAGTTACTCAGGGGCTAACAATGAGCAGTTCTTC	CASSYSGANNEQFF
NA	13	TRBV12-5	NA	TRBJ1-5	TGTGCTAGTGGTTTGGGGAGGAATCAGCCCCAGCATTTT	CASGLGRNQPQHF
NA	16	TRBV7-2	NA	TRBJ1-6	TGTGCCAGCAGCTTAAGTAGCCGCTCCTATAATTCACCCCTCCACTTT	CASSLSSRSYNSPLHF
NA	15	TRBV5-1	few	TRBJ2-5	TGCGCCAGCAGCTTGATCCCCGCGTACCAAGAGACCCAGTACTTC	CASSLIPAYQETQYF
NA	13	TRBV12-3/TRBV12-4	NA	TRBJ1-1	TGTGCCAGCAGTTCAGGGTCGAGCACTGAAGCTTTCTTT	CASSSGSSTEAFF
TRBD2	15	TRBV14	NA	TRBJ2-1	TGTGCCAGCAGCCCCCAGCGGGGACCGCACAATGAGCAGTTCTTC	CASSPQRGPHNEQFF
NA	16	TRBV6-5	many	TRBJ2-2	TGTGCCAGCAGAAGTATCGGGGGGCGGAACACCGGGGAGCTGTTTTTT	CASRSIGGRNTGELFF
TRBD1	15	TRBV2	few	TRBJ1-6	TGTGCCAGCAGAGACTCCGGGACAGGGCTTTCACCCCTCCACTTT	CASRDSGTGLSPLHF
TRBD2	16	TRBV6-5	few	TRBJ2-7	TGTGCCAGCAGTTACTCACTGACTAGCGGGGGGTACGAGCAGTACTTC	CASSYSLTSGGYEQYF
TRBD1	15	TRBV4-3	NA	TRBJ1-2	TGCGCCAGCAGCCAAGACCCGGGACAGGGCTATGGCTACACCTTC	CASSQDPGQGYGYTF
TRBD1	15	TRBV5-5	few	TRBJ2-1	TGTGCCAGCAGCTGGGCCCCGGACAGGGGCAATGAGCAGTTCTTC	CASSWAPDRGNEQFF
TRBD2	18	TRBV4-3	NA	TRBJ2-3	TGCGCCAGCAGCCTCGGACTAGCGGGCGGACCCAGCACAGATACGCAGTATTTT	CASSLGLAGGPSTDTQYF
NA	13	TRBV5-4	NA	TRBJ2-2	TGTGCCAGCAGCTTGACTTTGGCTCAGGAGCTGTTTTTT	CASSLTLAQELFF
NA	17	TRBV5-1	medium-sized	TRBJ2-2	TGCGCCAGCAGCTCGAACGGGGCTAACGCGAACACCGGGGAGCTGTTTTTT	CASSSNGANANTGELFF
TRBD2	16	TRBV6-5	NA	TRBJ2-1	TGTGCCAGCAGTTACCCGACTAGCGGGGGTTACAATGAGCAGTTCTTC	CASSYPTSGGYNEQFF
NA	11	TRBV2	NA	TRBJ1-2	TGTGCCAGCAGGGATTTCGCAGGCTACACCTTC	CASRDFAGYTF
TRBD2	15	TRBV5-1	few	TRBJ2-3	TGCGCCAGCAGCTTGGGCGGGGGTCGGTTCGATACGCAGTATTTT	CASSLGGGRFDTQYF
TRBD1	17	TRBV5-1	NA	TRBJ1-5	TGCGCCAGCAGCTGGGACAGGGGGGATTATAGCAATCAGCCCCAGCATTTT	CASSWDRGDYSNQPQHF
TRBD2	14	TRBV27	NA	TRBJ2-7	TGTGCCAGCAGTTCCCCGAGACTAGCTTACGAGCAGTACTTC	CASSSPRLAYEQYF
NA	12	TRBV7-9	NA	TRBJ1-4	TGTGCCAGCAGCGCCCAAGCGGAAAAACTGTTTTTT	CASSAQAEKLFF
NA	12	TRBV5-1	many	TRBJ2-1	TGCGCCAGCAGCTTTCTCGGCAATGAGCAGTTCTTC	CASSFLGNEQFF
NA	14	TRBV9	few	TRBJ2-3	TGTGCCAGCAGCGTAGTTGAGTACACAGATACGCAGTATTTT	CASSVVEYTDTQYF
NA	14	TRBV18	few	TRBJ2-1	TGTGCCAGCTCACCAAGGCAGGGTCTATATGAACAGTTCTTC	CASSPRQGLYEQFF
NA	14	TRBV29-1	few	TRBJ2-3	TGCAGCGTTGACTTCGACTCGAAGGGTGTTACGCAGTATTTT	CSVDFDSKGVTQYF
NA	15	TRBV4-3	few	TRBJ1-6	TGCGCCAGCAGCCAAGATTGGACGGCTAATTCACCCCTCCACTTT	CASSQDWTANSPLHF
NA	15	TRBV29-1	many	TRBJ2-5	TGCAGCGTTGAGTCCGGTAGGGGGTACCAAGAGACCCAGTACTTC	CSVESGRGYQETQYF
NA	15	TRBV9	few	TRBJ2-5	TGTGCCAGCAGCGTGATGGCGGGGCCCCAAGAGACCCAGTACTTC	CASSVMAGPQETQYF
TRBD2	19	TRBV6-5	many	TRBJ2-1	TGTGCCAGCAGCAAACCCCGGACTAGCGGGGGGAAGAGTTACAATGAGCAGTTCTTC	CASSKPRTSGGKSYNEQFF
NA	12	TRBV29-1	NA	TRBJ1-2	TGCAGCGTGTTAAACCCCAACTATGGCTACACCTTC	CSVLNPNYGYTF
NA	13	TRBV20-1	NA	TRBJ2-5	TGCAGTGCTGGGGGAGCGGCCCAAGAGACCCAGTACTTC	CSAGGAAQETQYF
NA	14	TRBV11-2	few	TRBJ2-3	TGTGCCAGCAGGGGTTCGGGGGCCATAGTTACGCAGTATTTT	CASRGSGAIVTQYF
TRBD1	15	TRBV11-1	many	TRBJ2-5	TGTGCCAGCAGCGGCAGACAGGGGAGGCAAGAGACCCAGTACTTC	CASSGRQGRQETQYF
NA	13	TRBV2	few	TRBJ1-5	TGTGCCAGCAGGACGCAGGGGAATCAGCCCCAGCATTTT	CASRTQGNQPQHF
TRBD1	14	TRBV20-1	few	TRBJ2-3	TGCAGTGCTAGAAGACAGGGGGCGGCAGATACGCAGTATTTT	CSARRQGAADTQYF
NA	12	TRBV28	few	TRBJ2-5	TGTGCCAGCAGCGATGACAGGGAGACCCAGTACTTC	CASSDDRETQYF
NA	15	TRBV28	few	TRBJ2-5	TGTGCCAGCAGGGGCAGCCGGGCATACCAAGAGACCCAGTACTTC	CASRGSRAYQETQYF
NA	15	TRBV2	few	TRBJ2-2	TGTGCCAGCAGCCCCGGATGGGCCGACACCGGGGAGCTGTTTTTT	CASSPGWADTGELFF
NA	13	TRBV20-1	NA	TRBJ1-2	TGCAGTGCTAGAGATTCGGCAGGGAATGGCTACACCTTC	CSARDSAGNGYTF
NA	12	TRBV7-2	medium-sized	TRBJ2-1	TGTGCCAGCAGTGGACGGCACAATGAGCAGTTCTTC	CASSGRHNEQFF
TRBD1	17	TRBV4-1	NA	TRBJ2-1	TGCGCCAGCAGCCCCTTTCACCCGGGACAGGAGTACAATGAGCAGTTCTTC	CASSPFHPGQEYNEQFF
TRBD2	16	TRBV5-1	NA	TRBJ2-1	TGCGCCAGCAGGGCTGGACTAGCGGGGGCCTACAATGAGCAGTTCTTC	CASRAGLAGAYNEQFF
NA	15	TRBV7-9	NA	TRBJ2-3	TGTGCCAGCAGCTTTGGGTTAGGCAGGATGGATACGCAGTATTTT	CASSFGLGRMDTQYF
TRBD1	13	TRBV27	many	TRBJ2-3	TGTGCCAGCTTGGGACAGGGAACAGATACGCAGTATTTT	CASLGQGTDTQYF
NA	14	TRBV29-1	NA	TRBJ1-1	TGCAGCGTAGAGGCTGTCGGGATGAACACTGAAGCTTTCTTT	CSVEAVGMNTEAFF
NA	16	TRBV13	few	TRBJ1-3	TGTGCCAGCAGCCCTCAAAACGGGGGTGGTGGAAACACCATATATTTT	CASSPQNGGGGNTIYF
NA	15	TRBV11-2	few	TRBJ2-2	TGTGCCAGCAGCCTCGCGGGGTACATCACCGGGGAGCTGTTTTTT	CASSLAGYITGELFF